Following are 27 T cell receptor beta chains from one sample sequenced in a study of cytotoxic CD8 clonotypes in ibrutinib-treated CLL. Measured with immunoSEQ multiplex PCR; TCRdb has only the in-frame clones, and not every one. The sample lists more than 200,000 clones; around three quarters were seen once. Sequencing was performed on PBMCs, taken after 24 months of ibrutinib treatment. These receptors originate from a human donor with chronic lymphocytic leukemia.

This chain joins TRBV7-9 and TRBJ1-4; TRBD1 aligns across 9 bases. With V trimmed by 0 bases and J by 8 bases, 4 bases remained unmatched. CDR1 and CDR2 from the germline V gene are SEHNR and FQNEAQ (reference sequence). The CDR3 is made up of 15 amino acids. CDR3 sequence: CASSLAGDRAEKLFF. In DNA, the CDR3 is TGTGCCAGCAGCTTAGCCGGGGACAGGGCAGAAAAACTGTTTTTT.

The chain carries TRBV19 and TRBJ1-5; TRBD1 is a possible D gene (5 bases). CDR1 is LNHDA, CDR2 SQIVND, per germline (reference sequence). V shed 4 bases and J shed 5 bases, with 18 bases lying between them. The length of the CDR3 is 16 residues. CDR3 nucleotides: TGTGCCAGTAGTACCCCCGGGAGGGGCTGGGATCAGCCCCAGCATTTT. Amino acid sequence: CASSTPGRGWDQPQHF.

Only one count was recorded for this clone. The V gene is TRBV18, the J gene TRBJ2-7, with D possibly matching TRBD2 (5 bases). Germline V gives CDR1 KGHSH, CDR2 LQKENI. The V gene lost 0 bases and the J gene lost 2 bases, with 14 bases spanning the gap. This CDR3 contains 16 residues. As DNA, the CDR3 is TGTGCCAGCTCACCACCAGTTAAGGGAGCAACCTACGAGCAGTACTTC. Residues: CASSPPVKGATYEQYF.

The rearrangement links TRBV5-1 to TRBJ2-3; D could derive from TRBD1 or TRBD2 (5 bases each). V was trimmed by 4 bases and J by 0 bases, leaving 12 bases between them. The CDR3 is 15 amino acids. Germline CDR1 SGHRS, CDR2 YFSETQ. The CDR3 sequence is CASSLGDPSTDTQYF. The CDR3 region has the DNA TGCGCCAGCAGCCTGGGGGACCCTAGCACAGATACGCAGTATTTT.

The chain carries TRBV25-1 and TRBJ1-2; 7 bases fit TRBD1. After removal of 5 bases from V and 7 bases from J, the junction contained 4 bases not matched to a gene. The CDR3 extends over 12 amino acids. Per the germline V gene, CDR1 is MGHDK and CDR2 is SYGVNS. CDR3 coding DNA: TGTGCCAGCAGTACGACAGGGTCTGGCTACACCTTC. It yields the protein CASSTTGSGYTF.

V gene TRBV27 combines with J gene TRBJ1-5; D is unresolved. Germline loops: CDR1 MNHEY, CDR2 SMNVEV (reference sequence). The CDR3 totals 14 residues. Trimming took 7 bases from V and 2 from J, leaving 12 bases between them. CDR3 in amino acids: CASTPSSGNQPQHF. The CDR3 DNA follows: TGTGCCAGCACCCCCAGCAGCGGCAATCAGCCCCAGCATTTT.

The DNA for the CDR3 is TGTGCCAGCAGCGTAGAGGGACAGGGGGGTTCGAGTGAAAAACTGTTTTTT. It codes for CASSVEGQGGSSEKLFF. The V and J genes are TRBV9 and TRBJ1-4; TRBD1 agrees at 11 bases. Germline V gene sequence: CDR1 SGDLS, CDR2 YYNGEE. V shed 0 bases and J 7 bases; nucleotides not matched to a gene: 8. CDR3 length: 17 amino acids. The variable domain in full, with the rest retrieved from reference TRBV9 and TRBJ1-4, is DSGVTQTPKHLITATGQRVTLRCSPRSGDLSVYWYQQSLDQGLQFLIQYYNGEERAKGNILERFSAQQFPDLHSELNLSSLELGDSALYFCASSVEGQGGSSEKLFFGSGTQLSVL.

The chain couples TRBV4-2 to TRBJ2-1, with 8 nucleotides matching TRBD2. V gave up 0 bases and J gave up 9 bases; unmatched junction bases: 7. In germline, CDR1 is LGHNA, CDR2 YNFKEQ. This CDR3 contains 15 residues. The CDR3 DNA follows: TGTGCCAGCAGCCAAGATCAAGGACTAGCAAGTGAGCAGTTCTTC. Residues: CASSQDQGLASEQFF.

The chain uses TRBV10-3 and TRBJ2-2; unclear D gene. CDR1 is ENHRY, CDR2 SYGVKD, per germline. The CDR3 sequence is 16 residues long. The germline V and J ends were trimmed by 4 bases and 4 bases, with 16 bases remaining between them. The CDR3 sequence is CAISGAGYMGTGELFF. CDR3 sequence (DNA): TGTGCCATCAGTGGCGCCGGCTACATGGGCACCGGGGAGCTGTTTTTT.

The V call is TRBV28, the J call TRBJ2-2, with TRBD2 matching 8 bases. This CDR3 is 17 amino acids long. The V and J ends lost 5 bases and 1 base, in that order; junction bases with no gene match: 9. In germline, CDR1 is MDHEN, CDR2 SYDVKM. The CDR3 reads CASSPHRSGGNTGELFF. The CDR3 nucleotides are TGTGCCAGCAGTCCCCACCGGAGCGGGGGGAACACCGGGGAGCTGTTTTTT.

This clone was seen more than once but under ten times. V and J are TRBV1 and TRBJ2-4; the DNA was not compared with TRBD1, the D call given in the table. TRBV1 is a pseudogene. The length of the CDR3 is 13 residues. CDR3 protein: CTSSQGPRVFRDF. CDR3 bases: TGCACCAGCAGCCAGGGTCCCCGGGTATTCAGGGACTTC.

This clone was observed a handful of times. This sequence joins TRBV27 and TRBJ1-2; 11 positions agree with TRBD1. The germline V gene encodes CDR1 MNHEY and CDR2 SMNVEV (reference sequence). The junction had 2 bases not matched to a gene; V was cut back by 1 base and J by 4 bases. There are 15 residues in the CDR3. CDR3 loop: CASSLLGTGGYGYTF. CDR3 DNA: TGTGCCAGCAGTTTATTAGGGACAGGGGGCTATGGCTACACCTTC.

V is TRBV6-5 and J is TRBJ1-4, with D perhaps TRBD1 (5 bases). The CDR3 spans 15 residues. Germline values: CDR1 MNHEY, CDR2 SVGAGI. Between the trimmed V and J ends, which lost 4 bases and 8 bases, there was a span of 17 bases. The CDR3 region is CASSSPGFEGEKLFF. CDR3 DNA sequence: TGTGCCAGCAGTTCCCCGGGTTTCGAGGGGGAAAAACTGTTTTTT.

For the CDR3, the DNA is TGTGCCAGCGGGGGCGGCACTGAAGCTTTCTTT. This sequence encodes CASGGGTEAFF. The genes are TRBV9 and TRBJ1-1; D possibly corresponds to TRBD1 (6 bases). V lost 7 bases, J lost 4 bases, and 8 bases lay in between. Germline CDR1 and CDR2: SGDLS and YYNGEE. This CDR3 is 11 amino acids long.

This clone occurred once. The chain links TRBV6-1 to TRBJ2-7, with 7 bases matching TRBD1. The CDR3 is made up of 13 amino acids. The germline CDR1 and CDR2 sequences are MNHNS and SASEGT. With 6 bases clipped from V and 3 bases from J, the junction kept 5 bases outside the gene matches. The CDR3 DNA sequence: TGTGCCAGCAGGGCCGGGACAGTCTACGAGCAGTACTTC. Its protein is CASRAGTVYEQYF.

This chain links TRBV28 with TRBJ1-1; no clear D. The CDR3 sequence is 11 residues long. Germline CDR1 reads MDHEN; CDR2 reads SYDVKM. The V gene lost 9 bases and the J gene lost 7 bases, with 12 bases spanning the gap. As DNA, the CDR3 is TGTGCCAGTCGGAGTGGGTTTGAAGCTTTCTTT. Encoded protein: CASRSGFEAFF.

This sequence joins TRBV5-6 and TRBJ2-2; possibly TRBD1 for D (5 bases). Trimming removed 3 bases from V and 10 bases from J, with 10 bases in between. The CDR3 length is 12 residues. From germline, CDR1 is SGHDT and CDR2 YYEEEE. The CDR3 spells CASSYDSLELFF. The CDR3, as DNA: TGTGCCAGCAGCTACGACAGCCTGGAGCTGTTTTTT.

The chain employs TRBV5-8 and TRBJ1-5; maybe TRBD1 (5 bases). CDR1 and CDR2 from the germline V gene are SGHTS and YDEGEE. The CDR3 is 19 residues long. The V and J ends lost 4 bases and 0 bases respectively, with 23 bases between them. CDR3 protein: CASSVDRDAGPYSNQPQHF. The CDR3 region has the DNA TGTGCCAGCAGCGTGGACCGGGACGCCGGACCCTATAGCAATCAGCCCCAGCATTTT.

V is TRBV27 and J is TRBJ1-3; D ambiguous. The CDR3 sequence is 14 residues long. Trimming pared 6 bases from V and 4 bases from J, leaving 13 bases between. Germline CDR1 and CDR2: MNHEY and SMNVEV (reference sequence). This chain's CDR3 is CASRLRAGGNTIYF. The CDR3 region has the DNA TGTGCCAGCAGACTACGGGCGGGGGGAAACACCATATATTTT.

CDR3 in DNA: TGTGCCAGCAGCGTAATCCCAGGGGAAAACACTGAAGCTTTCTTT. Translating gives CASSVIPGENTEAFF. The chain uses TRBV9 and TRBJ1-1, with a tentative D call TRBD1 (6 bases). Trimming removed 1 base from V and 2 bases from J, with 12 bases in between. The V gene's germline CDR1 is SGDLS and CDR2 YYNGEE. The CDR3 runs 15 residues.

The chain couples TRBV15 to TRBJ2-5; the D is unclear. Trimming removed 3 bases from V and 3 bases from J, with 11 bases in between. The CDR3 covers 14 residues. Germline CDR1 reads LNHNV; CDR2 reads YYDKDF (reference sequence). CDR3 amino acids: CATSSARHEETQYF. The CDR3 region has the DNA TGTGCCACCAGCAGTGCACGGCACGAAGAGACCCAGTACTTC.

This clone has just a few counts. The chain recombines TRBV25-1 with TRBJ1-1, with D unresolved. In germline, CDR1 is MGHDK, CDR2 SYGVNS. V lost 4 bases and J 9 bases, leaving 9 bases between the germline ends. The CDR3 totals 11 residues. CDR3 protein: CASSGHWKAFF. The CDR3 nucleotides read TGTGCCAGCAGTGGACACTGGAAAGCTTTCTTT. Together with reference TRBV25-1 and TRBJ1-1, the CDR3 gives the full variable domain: EADIYQTPRYLVIGTGKKITLECSQTMGHDKMYWYQQDPGMELHLIHYSYGVNSTEKGDLSSESTVSRIRTEHFPLTLESARPSHTSQYLCASSGHWKAFFGQGTRLTVV.

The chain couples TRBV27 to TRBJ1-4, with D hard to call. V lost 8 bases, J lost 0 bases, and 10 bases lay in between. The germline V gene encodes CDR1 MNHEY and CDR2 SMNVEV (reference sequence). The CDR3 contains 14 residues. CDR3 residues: CASGSRPTNEKLFF. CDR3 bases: TGTGCCAGCGGTTCCCGCCCAACTAATGAAAAACTGTTTTTT.

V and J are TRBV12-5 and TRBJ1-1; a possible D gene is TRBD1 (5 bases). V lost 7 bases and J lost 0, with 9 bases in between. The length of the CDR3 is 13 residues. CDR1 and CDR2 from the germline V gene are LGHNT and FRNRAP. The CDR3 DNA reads TGTGCTAGTGCCTTGACAGTGAACACTGAAGCTTTCTTT. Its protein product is CASALTVNTEAFF.

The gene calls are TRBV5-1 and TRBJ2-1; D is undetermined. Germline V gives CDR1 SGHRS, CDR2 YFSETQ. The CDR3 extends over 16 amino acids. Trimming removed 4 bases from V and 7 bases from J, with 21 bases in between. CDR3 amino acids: CASSRPVIEGRNEQFF. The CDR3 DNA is TGCGCCAGCAGCAGGCCTGTGATCGAAGGTAGGAATGAGCAGTTCTTC.

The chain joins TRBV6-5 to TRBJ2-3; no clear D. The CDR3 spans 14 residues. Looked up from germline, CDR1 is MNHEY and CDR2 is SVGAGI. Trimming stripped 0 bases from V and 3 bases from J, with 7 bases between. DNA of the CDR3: TGTGCCAGCAGTTACTCTTCCGAGACAGATACGCAGTATTTT. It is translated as CASSYSSETDTQYF.

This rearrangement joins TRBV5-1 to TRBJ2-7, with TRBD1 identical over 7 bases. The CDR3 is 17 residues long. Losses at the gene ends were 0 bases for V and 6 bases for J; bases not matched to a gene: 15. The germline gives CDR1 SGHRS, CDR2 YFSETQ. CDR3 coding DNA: TGCGCCAGCAGCTTGGTGGTTGCCGGACACAACAGGGGCGAGCAGTACTTC. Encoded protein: CASSLVVAGHNRGEQYF.